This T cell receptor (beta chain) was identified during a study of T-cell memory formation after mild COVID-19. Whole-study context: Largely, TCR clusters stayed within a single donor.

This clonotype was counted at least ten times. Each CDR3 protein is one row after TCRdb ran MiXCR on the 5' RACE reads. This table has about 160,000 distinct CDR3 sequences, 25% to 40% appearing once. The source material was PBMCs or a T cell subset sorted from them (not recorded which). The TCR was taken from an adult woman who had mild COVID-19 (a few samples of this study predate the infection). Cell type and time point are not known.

CDR3 coding DNA: TGTGCCAGCAGTTTCGGGGGGACTGAAGCTTTCTTT. Amino acids: CASSFGGTEAFF. The V and J genes are TRBV6-5 and TRBJ1-1, with a tentative D call TRBD1 (5 bases). The CDR3 spans 12 residues. Trimming shortened V by 4 bases and J by 5 bases, and 8 bases separated the two germline ends. Germline V lookup: CDR1 MNHEY, CDR2 SVGAGI.